This T cell receptor (beta chain) originates from a study of T cell responses to AZD1222 COVID-19 vaccine. Study-wide results and caveats: Spike-specific TCR breadth and depth were elevated following two AZD1222 doses. Within unmutated variant regions lay the reported targets of nearly half of spike-specific TCRs.

About this clone itself: Its antigen is unknown.

The length of the CDR3 is 15 residues. Germline V CDR1 and CDR2: SGHTA, FQGNSA. Trimming pared 6 bases from V and 3 bases from J, leaving 18 bases between. Repertoires were generated with immunoSEQ multiplex PCR, while TCRdb's copy carries only in-frame clones and drops some. This sample has about 120,000 clones; about 89% occur once, and the top ten carry more than 4.5%. J is TRBJ2-7 and V is TRBV7-2; D perhaps matches TRBD1 (6 bases). This clonotype was obtained from an adult in good health. Source: peripheral blood, taken on day 0 of AZD1222 vaccination. Written as DNA, the CDR3 is TGTGCCAGCAGTCCTACAGGGACACTGATCTACGAGCAGTACTTC. Translated: CASSPTGTLIYEQYF. Full variable domain (missing parts from reference TRBV7-2 and TRBJ2-7): GAGVSQSPSNKVTEKGKDVELRCDPISGHTALYWYRQSLGQGLEFLIYFQGNSAPDKSGLPSDRFSAERTGGSVSTLTIQRTQQEDSAVYLCASSPTGTLIYEQYFGPGTRLTVT.